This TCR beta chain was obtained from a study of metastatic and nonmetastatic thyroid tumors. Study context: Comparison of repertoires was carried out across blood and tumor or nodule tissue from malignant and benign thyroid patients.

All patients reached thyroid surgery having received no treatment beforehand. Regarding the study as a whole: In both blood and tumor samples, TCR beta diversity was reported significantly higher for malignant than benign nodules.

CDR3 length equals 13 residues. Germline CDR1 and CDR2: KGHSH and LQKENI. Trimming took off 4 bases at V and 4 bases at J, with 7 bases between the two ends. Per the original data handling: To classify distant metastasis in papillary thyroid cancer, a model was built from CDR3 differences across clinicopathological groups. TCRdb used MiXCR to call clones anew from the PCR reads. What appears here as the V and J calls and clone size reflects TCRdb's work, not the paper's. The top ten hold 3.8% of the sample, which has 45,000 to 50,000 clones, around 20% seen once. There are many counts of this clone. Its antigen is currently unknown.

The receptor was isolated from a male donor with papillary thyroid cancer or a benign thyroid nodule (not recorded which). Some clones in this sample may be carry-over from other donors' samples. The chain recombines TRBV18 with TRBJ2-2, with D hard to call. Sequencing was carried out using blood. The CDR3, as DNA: TGTGCCAGCTCACGGTCTTCCACCGGGGAGCTGTTTTTT. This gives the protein CASSRSSTGELFF.